What follows describes a single T cell receptor (beta chain). What it binds is not known. The CDR3 is made up of 15 amino acids. V shed 1 base and J shed 0 bases, with 6 bases lying between them. Germline V gives CDR1 SGHTA, CDR2 FQGNSA. This entry belongs to a study of T-cell memory formation after mild COVID-19. Broader study findings: Contracting CD8+ clones were enriched in EMRA, CD4+ mainly in CM and EM.

TCRdb called the 5' RACE reads again in MiXCR, with one record for every CDR3 protein. Among roughly 250,000 distinct CDR3 sequences listed, about 16% were seen once. This chain links TRBV7-2 with TRBJ2-2; D ambiguous. The sequencing input was PBMCs or a T cell subset sorted from them (not recorded which). The receptor comes from a man between 18 and 29 years old who had mild COVID-19 (a few samples of this study predate the infection). Cell type and time point are not known. Here the CDR3 DNA reads TGTGCCAGCAGCTTAGACGTCGCGAACACCGGGGAGCTGTTTTTT. Its protein product is CASSLDVANTGELFF. The entire variable domain, with the rest obtained from reference TRBV7-2 and TRBJ2-2, is as follows: GAGVSQSPSNKVTEKGKDVELRCDPISGHTALYWYRQSLGQGLEFLIYFQGNSAPDKSGLPSDRFSAERTGGSVSTLTIQRTQQEDSAVYLCASSLDVANTGELFFGEGSRLTVL.